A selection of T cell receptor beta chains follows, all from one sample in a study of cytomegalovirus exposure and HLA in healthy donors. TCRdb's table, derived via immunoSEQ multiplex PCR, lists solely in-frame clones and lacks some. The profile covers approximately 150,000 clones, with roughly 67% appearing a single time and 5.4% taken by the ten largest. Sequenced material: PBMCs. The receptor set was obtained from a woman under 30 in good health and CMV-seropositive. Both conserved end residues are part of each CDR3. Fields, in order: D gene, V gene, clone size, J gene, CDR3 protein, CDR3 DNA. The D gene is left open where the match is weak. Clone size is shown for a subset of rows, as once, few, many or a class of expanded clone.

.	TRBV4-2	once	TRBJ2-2	CASSQVRTPNIFPGELFF	TGTGCCAGCAGCCAAGTTCGGACTCCCAACATATTCCCCGGGGAGCTGTTTTTT
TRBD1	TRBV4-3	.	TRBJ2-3	CASSHSGTGGLVADTQYF	TGCGCCAGCAGCCATTCCGGGACAGGGGGCCTGGTGGCAGATACGCAGTATTTT
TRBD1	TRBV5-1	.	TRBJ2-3	CASSLGGGLSTDTQYF	TGCGCCAGCAGCTTGGGAGGGGGCCTTAGCACAGATACGCAGTATTTT
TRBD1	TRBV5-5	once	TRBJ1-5	CASSWDRTQPQHF	TGTGCCAGCTCGTGGGACAGGACACAGCCCCAGCATTTT
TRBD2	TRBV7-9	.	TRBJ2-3	CASSSLAGKTDTQYF	TGTGCCAGCAGCTCCCTAGCGGGGAAAACAGATACGCAGTATTTT
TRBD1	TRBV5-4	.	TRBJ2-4	CASSLGTGNSIAKNIQYF	TGTGCCAGCAGCTTAGGGACAGGAAACTCGATAGCCAAAAACATTCAGTACTTC
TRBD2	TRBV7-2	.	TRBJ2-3	CASSDRLAFTDTQYF	TGTGCCAGCAGCGACCGACTAGCCTTCACAGATACGCAGTATTTT
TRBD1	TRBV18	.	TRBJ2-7	CASSPGQGVAYEQYF	TGTGCCAGCTCCCCGGGACAGGGGGTCGCCTACGAGCAGTACTTC
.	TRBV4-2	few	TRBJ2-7	CASSQADTRSYEQYF	TGTGCCAGCAGCCAAGCTGACACTAGATCGTACGAGCAGTACTTC
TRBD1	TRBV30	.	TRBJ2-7	CAWSTTGLGGEQYF	TGTGCCTGGAGTACGACAGGGTTAGGTGGCGAGCAGTACTTC
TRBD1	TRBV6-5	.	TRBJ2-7	CASSTDRGEEQYF	TGTGCCAGCAGTACCGACAGGGGTGAAGAGCAGTACTTC
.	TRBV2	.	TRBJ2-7	CASSDIEQYF	TGTGCCAGCAGTGATATCGAGCAGTACTTC
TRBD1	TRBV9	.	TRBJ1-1	CASSGQGARTEAFF	TGTGCCAGCAGCGGACAGGGGGCACGGACTGAAGCTTTCTTT
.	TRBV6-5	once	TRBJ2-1	CASSYWPHPYNEQFF	TGTGCCAGCAGTTACTGGCCCCACCCCTACAATGAGCAGTTCTTC
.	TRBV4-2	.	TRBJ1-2	CASSQTETYGYTF	TGTGCCAGCAGCCAGACAGAAACGTATGGCTACACCTTC
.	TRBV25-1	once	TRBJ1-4	CASSGLTGEKLFF	TGTGCCAGCAGTGGCCTAACAGGAGAAAAACTGTTTTTT
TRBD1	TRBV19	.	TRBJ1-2	CASSIEPTGSYGYTF	TGTGCCAGTAGTATAGAGCCGACAGGGAGCTATGGCTACACCTTC
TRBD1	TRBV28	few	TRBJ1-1	CASSLGDRDTEAFF	TGTGCCAGCAGTTTGGGGGACAGGGACACTGAAGCTTTCTTT
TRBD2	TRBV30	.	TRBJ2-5	CAWSSLAGAFQETQYF	TGTGCCTGGAGTTCTTTAGCGGGGGCTTTCCAAGAGACCCAGTACTTC
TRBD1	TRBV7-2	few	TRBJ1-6	CASSLAPGTGVPLLHF	TGTGCCAGCAGCTTAGCGCCGGGGACAGGGGTCCCTCTCCTCCACTTT
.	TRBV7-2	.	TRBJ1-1	CASSITRGTEAFF	TGTGCCAGCAGCATCACGCGGGGCACTGAAGCTTTCTTT
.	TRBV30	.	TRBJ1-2	CAWSVSLRALNYGYTF	TGTGCCTGGAGTGTATCTCTCAGGGCCCTTAACTATGGCTACACCTTC
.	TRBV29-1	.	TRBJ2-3	CSVMRTLTSTDTQYF	TGCAGCGTCATGAGGACACTTACTAGCACAGATACGCAGTATTTT
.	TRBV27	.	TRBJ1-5	CASSLAGSSQPQHF	TGTGCCAGCAGTTTGGCAGGGTCGAGTCAGCCCCAGCATTTT
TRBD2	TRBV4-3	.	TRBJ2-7	CASSQDVPSGGDEQYF	TGCGCCAGCAGCCAAGATGTGCCTAGCGGGGGTGACGAGCAGTACTTC
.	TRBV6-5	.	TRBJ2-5	CASRVNRGGETQYF	TGTGCCAGCAGGGTAAACAGGGGAGGAGAGACCCAGTACTTC
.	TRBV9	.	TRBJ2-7	CASSVVVGPSGYEQYF	TGTGCCAGCAGCGTAGTGGTGGGGCCCTCAGGCTACGAGCAGTACTTC
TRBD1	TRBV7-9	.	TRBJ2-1	CSSSSPGTGIYNEQFF	TGTTCCAGCAGCTCCCCCGGGACAGGGATCTACAATGAGCAGTTCTTC
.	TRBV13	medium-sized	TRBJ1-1	CASSLTLGLPREAFF	TGTGCCAGCAGCTTAACGCTGGGACTCCCTCGTGAAGCTTTCTTT
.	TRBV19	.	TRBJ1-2	CASSPPQGRVEGYTF	TGTGCCAGTAGTCCCCCCCAGGGTCGAGTAGAAGGCTACACCTTC
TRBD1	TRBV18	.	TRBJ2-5	CASSPSGDRGHETQYF	TGTGCCAGCTCACCTTCCGGGGACAGGGGGCACGAGACCCAGTACTTC
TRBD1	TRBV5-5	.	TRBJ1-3	CASSLTDQGGGVSGNTIYF	TGTGCCAGCAGCCTAACAGATCAGGGGGGAGGTGTTTCTGGAAACACCATATATTTT
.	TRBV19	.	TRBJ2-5	CASSIALVGAGETQYF	TGTGCCAGTAGTATAGCTTTGGTGGGGGCAGGGGAGACCCAGTACTTC
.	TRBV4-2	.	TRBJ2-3	CASSQGGGGSRPDTQYF	TGTGCCAGCAGCCAAGGTGGTGGCGGCTCCAGACCAGATACGCAGTATTTT
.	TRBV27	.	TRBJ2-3	CASSPPSVRGGAQYF	TGTGCCAGCAGTCCACCCTCCGTCAGGGGAGGGGCGCAGTATTTT
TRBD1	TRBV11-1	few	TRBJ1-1	CASSLTDRGVNTEAFF	TGTGCCAGCAGCTTAACCGACAGGGGGGTGAACACTGAAGCTTTCTTT
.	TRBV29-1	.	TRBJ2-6	CSFRGSGANVLTF	TGCAGCTTCAGAGGCTCTGGGGCCAACGTCCTGACTTTC
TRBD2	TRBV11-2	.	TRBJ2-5	CASTPRGGGTQYF	TGTGCCAGCACCCCTCGGGGGGGAGGAACCCAGTACTTC
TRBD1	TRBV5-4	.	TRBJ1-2	CASRFQGAGGYTF	TGTGCCAGCAGGTTCCAGGGGGCGGGTGGCTACACCTTC
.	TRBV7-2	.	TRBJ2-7	CASSQPVSAYEQYF	TGTGCCAGCAGCCAACCCGTCTCAGCCTACGAGCAGTACTTC
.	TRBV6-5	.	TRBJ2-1	CASSYTRGGISEQFF	TGTGCCAGCAGTTACACTAGGGGGGGCATTAGTGAGCAGTTCTTC
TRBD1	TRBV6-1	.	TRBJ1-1	CASSIPRDRVVEAFF	TGTGCCAGCAGTATCCCCCGGGACAGAGTAGTTGAAGCTTTCTTT